This entry is about one TCR beta chain. Per individual, the PBMC samples numbered at least one pre-ART and at least two post-ART. The immunoSEQ assay was v3.0, run at survey level. The target of sequencing was about 35,000-50,000 T-cell genomes per sample. The table came from immunoSEQ multiplex PCR; TCRdb's copy has only in-frame clones and leaves some out. The repertoire consists of around 26,000 clones, with roughly three quarters occurring once and the leading ten covering about 5.2%. This entry is derived from a study of long-term antiretroviral therapy in people with HIV. V was cut by 0 bases and J by 4 bases, with 13 bases left in between. Germline CDR1 is SGHDT and CDR2 is YYEEEE. The length of the CDR3 is 15 residues.

This receptor was taken from a woman in her thirties or forties with HIV. The chain is built from TRBV5-6 and TRBJ1-2, with D possibly TRBD1 on 6 matching bases. The sequencing here drew on unsorted PBMCs, taken 0.5 years after starting antiretroviral therapy. The CDR3 loop is CASSLVRTVIYGYTF. The DNA of the CDR3 is TGTGCCAGCAGCTTGGTCCGGACAGTTATCTATGGCTACACCTTC.